This T cell receptor (beta chain) is drawn from a study of T cell responses to AZD1222 COVID-19 vaccine. Here immunoSEQ multiplex PCR was the method, and the copy in TCRdb shows in-frame clones only, minus some. Among around 150,000 clones, approximately 84% were seen once, and the ten largest hold roughly 4%. This receptor was identified in an adult in good health. Here the sequenced sample was peripheral blood, taken on day 0 of AZD1222 vaccination.

The CDR3 DNA is TGTGCCAGCAGCTTGGACGGCGGCTATGGCTACACCTTC. It specifies CASSLDGGYGYTF. The V gene is TRBV5-5, the J gene TRBJ1-2; D remains unclear. V lost 0 bases and J lost 4, with 7 bases in between. The CDR3 runs to 13 residues. Germline lookup yields CDR1 SGHKS and CDR2 YYEKEE (reference sequence).